The clone carrying this T cell receptor (beta chain) is labeled as medium-sized. These data belong to a study of HIV-infected patients and healthy controls. Turning to the study itself: After three months of therapy, CD4 counts rose modestly but significantly in 14 of 16 patients.

No cell fractionation was done, so the repertoire covers all unsorted peripheral blood T cells. The RNA source was an approximately 2.7 ml peripheral blood draw. 500 ng RNA was reverse transcribed with alpha and beta constant-region primers. Separate chain-specific third strand synthesis with multiplexing indices produced the alpha and beta libraries. From the 5' RACE reads, TCRdb called clonotypes with MiXCR, one entry per CDR3 protein. The profile shows around 4,300 distinct CDR3 sequences, around 7.8% of them singletons. This TCR was recovered from an adult with HIV infection. The sequencing here drew on blood, taken before antiretroviral therapy.

The CDR3 region is CAWEGEGPNTDTQYF. DNA for the CDR3: TGTGCCTGGGAAGGGGAGGGTCCAAACACAGATACGCAGTATTTT. The rearrangement links TRBV30 to TRBJ2-3; the match to TRBD2 covers 7 bases. The CDR3 runs 15 residues. CDR1 is GTSNPN and CDR2 is SVGIG in the germline V gene (reference sequence). The ends lost 5 bases at V and 2 bases at J; junction bases unmatched: 10.